Listed here are 6 T cell receptor beta chains from one sample, sequenced in a study of shared T cell receptors in the human thymus. Using immunoSEQ multiplex PCR, the repertoire was profiled, and TCRdb retains in-frame clones only, with some absent. The sample shows some 700,000 clones, 80% to 90% of them seen only once. The same specimen was also included in a second study, on human thymus T cells.

Material: thymocytes. The receptors here all came from a girl under three years old with a congenital heart defect.

The chain couples TRBV5-6 to TRBJ1-3; D gene uncertain. This CDR3 contains 14 residues. Germline V gene data show CDR1 as SGHDT and CDR2 as YYEEEE. V shed 3 bases and J shed 0 bases, with 7 bases lying between them. CDR3 coding DNA: TGTGCCAGCAGCTGGCCGGGCTCTGGAAACACCATATATTTT. This gives the protein CASSWPGSGNTIYF.

This rearrangement joins TRBV11-2 to TRBJ1-1; 9 nucleotides line up with TRBD1. The CDR3 sequence is 16 residues long. V trimming: 6 bases; J trimming: 9 bases; junction bases outside the gene matches: 17. Germline-derived CDR1 and CDR2 are SGHAT and FQNNGV. CDR3 sequence: CASSREHTGGACKAFF. DNA for the CDR3: TGTGCCAGCAGTCGCGAACATACAGGGGGCGCGTGTAAAGCTTTCTTT. Full variable domain (outside the CDR3, taken from reference TRBV11-2 and TRBJ1-1): EAGVAQSPRYKIIEKRQSVAFWCNPISGHATLYWYQQILGQGPKLLIQFQNNGVVDDSQLPKDRFSAERLKGVDSTLKIQPAKLEDSAVYLCASSREHTGGACKAFFGQGTRLTVV.

As concerns this clone: Other nucleotide sequences in the sample specify the same CDR3. The chain is built from TRBV6-5 and TRBJ2-3; 7 bases match TRBD2. Germline V gives CDR1 MNHEY, CDR2 SVGAGI. The CDR3 extends over 14 amino acids. The junction had 4 bases not matched to a gene; V was cut back by 6 bases and J by 1 base. For the CDR3, the DNA is TGTGCCAGCAGCCTCAGCGGGGGCACAGATACGCAGTATTTT. Residues: CASSLSGGTDTQYF.

CDR3 loop: CASSLEDPGTPNTEAFF. The CDR3 DNA sequence: TGTGCCAGCAGTTTGGAAGACCCCGGGACACCGAACACTGAAGCTTTCTTT. V is TRBV28 and J is TRBJ1-1; perhaps TRBD1 as D (6 bases). In germline, CDR1 is MDHEN, CDR2 SYDVKM. There are 17 residues in the CDR3. Trimming took off 3 bases at V and 1 base at J, with 18 bases between the two ends.

V usage is TRBV5-1 and J usage is TRBJ2-1, with TRBD1 matching 7 bases. Germline V CDR1 and CDR2: SGHRS, YFSETQ. The CDR3 sequence is 15 residues long. Losses at the gene ends were 4 bases for V and 0 bases for J; bases not matched to a gene: 4. The CDR3 DNA is TGCGCCAGCAGCCCCCGACAGGGCTCCTACAATGAGCAGTTCTTC. Translation: CASSPRQGSYNEQFF.

This clone showed up just once. Other DNA sequences in this specimen translate into the identical CDR3. This chain joins TRBV14 and TRBJ1-1; D not certain. V lost 0 bases to trimming and J lost 3 bases, with 8 bases between them. There are 14 residues in the CDR3. Per the germline V gene, CDR1 is SGHDN and CDR2 is FVKESK. The CDR3 is CASSQDRGDTEAFF. The CDR3 DNA is TGTGCCAGCAGCCAAGATCGGGGTGACACTGAAGCTTTCTTT. The full variable domain, in which reference TRBV14 and TRBJ1-1 provide the parts outside the CDR3, is EAGVTQFPSHSVIEKGQTVTLRCDPISGHDNLYWYRRVMGKEIKFLLHFVKESKQDESGMPNNRFLAERTGGTYSTLKVQPAELEDSGVYFCASSQDRGDTEAFFGQGTRLTVV.